This entry features one T cell receptor (beta chain) sequence. Its antigen remains unknown. Other DNA sequences in this specimen translate into the identical CDR3. The source of the sample is a study of shared clonotypes between healthy human individuals. In the study overall: Donors were a couple of women and a few men aged 18 to 49. Whole-study findings and limits: Researchers found naive subsets generally carried larger estimated richness than memory subsets.

The germline gives CDR1 SGHRS, CDR2 YFSETQ. Trimming left V 0 bases short and J 4 bases short, with 11 bases between. This CDR3 has 15 residues. Using immunoSEQ multiplex PCR, the repertoire was profiled, and TCRdb retains in-frame clones only, with some absent. This table has about 2.3 million clones, under 95% appearing once. Sample: naive CD4+ T cells from PBMCs. Subset here: CD45RA+ positively selected. The rearrangement links TRBV5-1 to TRBJ1-5; D is possibly TRBD1 (5 bases). This receptor was identified in a man younger than 35 in good health. Some clones in this sample may be carry-over from other donors' samples. The CDR3 is CASSLEGISNQPQHF. The DNA for the CDR3 is TGCGCCAGCAGCTTGGAGGGGATTTCAAATCAGCCCCAGCATTTT.